The T cell receptor beta chain under discussion was sequenced for a study of T cells in Graves' hyperthyroidism and ophthalmopathy. What was amplified from RNA transcripts were TCR beta CDR3 regions. The study used the HTBI primer set for a first-round RT-PCR of the TCR CDR3. Using its own MiXCR run on the multiplex PCR reads, TCRdb lists one record per CDR3 protein. The sample has some 770,000 distinct CDR3 sequences; about a sixth are singletons. This clonotype was counted only a few times. After removal of 5 bases from V and 6 bases from J, the junction contained 12 bases not matched to a gene. In germline, CDR1 is SGHAT, CDR2 FQNNGV. This CDR3 region has 16 residues.

V usage is TRBV11-2 and J usage is TRBJ2-2; 7 bases line up with TRBD2. This clonotype was obtained from a young man with Graves' hyperthyroidism. Source material: blood. The CDR3 region has the DNA TGTGCCAGCAGCCCGAAACGCGCGGGAGAGGCCGGGGAGCTGTTTTTT. Protein product: CASSPKRAGEAGELFF.